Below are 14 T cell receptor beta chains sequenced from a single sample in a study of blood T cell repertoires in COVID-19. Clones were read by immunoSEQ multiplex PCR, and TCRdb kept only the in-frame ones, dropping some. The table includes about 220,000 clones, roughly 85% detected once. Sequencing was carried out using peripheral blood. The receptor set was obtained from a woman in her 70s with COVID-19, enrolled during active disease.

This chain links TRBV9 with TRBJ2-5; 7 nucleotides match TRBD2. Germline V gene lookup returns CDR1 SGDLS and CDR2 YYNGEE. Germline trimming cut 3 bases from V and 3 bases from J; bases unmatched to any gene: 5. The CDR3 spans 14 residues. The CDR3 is CASSAPTSEETQYF. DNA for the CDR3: TGTGCCAGCAGCGCCCCCACTAGCGAAGAGACCCAGTACTTC.

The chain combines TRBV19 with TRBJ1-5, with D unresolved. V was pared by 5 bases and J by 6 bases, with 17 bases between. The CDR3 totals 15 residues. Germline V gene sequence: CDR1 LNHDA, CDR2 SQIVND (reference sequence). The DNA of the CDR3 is TGTGCCAGTAGTGCCCCCTATAGGAGGAGTCAGCCCCAGCATTTT. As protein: CASSAPYRRSQPQHF.

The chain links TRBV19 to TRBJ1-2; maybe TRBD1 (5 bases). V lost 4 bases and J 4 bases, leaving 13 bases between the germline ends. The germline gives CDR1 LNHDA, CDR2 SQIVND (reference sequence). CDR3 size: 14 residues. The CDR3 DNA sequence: TGTGCCAGTAGTACAGGACATATGGGCTATGGCTACACCTTC. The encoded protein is CASSTGHMGYGYTF.

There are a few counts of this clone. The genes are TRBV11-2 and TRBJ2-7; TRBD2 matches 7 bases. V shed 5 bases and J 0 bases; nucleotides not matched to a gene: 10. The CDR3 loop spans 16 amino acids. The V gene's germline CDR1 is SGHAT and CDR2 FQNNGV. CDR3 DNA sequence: TGTGCCAGCAGCCCCCGTCCTAGCGGATACTCCTACGAGCAGTACTTC. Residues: CASSPRPSGYSYEQYF.

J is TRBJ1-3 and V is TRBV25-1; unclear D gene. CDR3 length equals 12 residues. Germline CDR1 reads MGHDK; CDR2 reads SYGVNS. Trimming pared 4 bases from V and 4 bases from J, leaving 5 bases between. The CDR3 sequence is CASSGGGNTIYF. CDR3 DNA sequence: TGTGCCAGCAGTGGAGGAGGAAACACCATATATTTT.

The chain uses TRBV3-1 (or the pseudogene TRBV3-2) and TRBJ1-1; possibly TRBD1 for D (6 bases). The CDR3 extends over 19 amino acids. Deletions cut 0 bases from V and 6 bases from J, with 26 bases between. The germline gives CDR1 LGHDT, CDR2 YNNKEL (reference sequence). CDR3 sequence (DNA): TGTGCCAGCAGCCAAGATGTGGCAGGGGCCGCGGCGGGTAGAGCTGAAGCTTTCTTT. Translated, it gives CASSQDVAGAAAGRAEAFF.

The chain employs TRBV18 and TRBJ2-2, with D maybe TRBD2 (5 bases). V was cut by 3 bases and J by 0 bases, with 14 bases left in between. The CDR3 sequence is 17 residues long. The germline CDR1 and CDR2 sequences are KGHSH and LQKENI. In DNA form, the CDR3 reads TGTGCCAGCTCACCCTTCTGGGGAGATTCGAACACCGGGGAGCTGTTTTTT. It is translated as CASSPFWGDSNTGELFF.

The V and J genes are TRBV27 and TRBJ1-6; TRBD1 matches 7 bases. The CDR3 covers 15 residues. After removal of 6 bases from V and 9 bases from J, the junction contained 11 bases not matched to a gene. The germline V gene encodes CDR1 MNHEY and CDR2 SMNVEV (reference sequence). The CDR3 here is CASSPGVQGFSPLHF. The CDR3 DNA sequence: TGTGCCAGCAGCCCAGGGGTACAGGGGTTTTCACCCCTCCACTTT.

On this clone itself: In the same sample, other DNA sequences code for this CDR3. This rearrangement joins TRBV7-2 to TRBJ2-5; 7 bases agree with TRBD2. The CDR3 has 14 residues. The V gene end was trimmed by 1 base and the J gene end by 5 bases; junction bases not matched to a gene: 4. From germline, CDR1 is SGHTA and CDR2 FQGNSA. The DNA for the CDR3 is TGTGCCAGCAGCTTAGGGGGAGGGAGGGAGACCCAGTACTTC. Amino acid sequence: CASSLGGGRETQYF.

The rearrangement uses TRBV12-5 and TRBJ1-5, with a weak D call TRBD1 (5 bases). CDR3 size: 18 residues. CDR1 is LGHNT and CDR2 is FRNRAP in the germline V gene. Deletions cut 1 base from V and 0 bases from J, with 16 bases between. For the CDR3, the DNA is TGTGCTAGTGGTTTGGCTCCCGGGGGACGGAGTAGCAATCAGCCCCAGCATTTT. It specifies CASGLAPGGRSSNQPQHF.

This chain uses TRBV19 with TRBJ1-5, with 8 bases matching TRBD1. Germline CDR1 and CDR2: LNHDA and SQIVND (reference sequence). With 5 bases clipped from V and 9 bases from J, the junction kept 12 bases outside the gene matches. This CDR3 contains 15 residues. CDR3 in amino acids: CASSPRTGNVGPQHF. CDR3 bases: TGTGCCAGTAGTCCCCGGACAGGGAACGTGGGGCCCCAGCATTTT.

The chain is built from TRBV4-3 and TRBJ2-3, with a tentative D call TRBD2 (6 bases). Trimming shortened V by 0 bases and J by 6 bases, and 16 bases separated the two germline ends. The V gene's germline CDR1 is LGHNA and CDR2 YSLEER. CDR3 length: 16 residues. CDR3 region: CASSQDPAGLADTQYF. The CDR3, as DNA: TGCGCCAGCAGCCAAGATCCCGCGGGGCTCGCCGATACGCAGTATTTT.

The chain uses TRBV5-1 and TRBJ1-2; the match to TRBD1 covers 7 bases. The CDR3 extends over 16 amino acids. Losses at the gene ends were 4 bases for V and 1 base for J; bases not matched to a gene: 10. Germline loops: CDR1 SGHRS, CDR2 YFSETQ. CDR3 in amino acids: CASSPDLGQNNYGYTF. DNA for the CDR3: TGCGCCAGCAGCCCCGACCTGGGACAGAATAACTATGGCTACACCTTC.

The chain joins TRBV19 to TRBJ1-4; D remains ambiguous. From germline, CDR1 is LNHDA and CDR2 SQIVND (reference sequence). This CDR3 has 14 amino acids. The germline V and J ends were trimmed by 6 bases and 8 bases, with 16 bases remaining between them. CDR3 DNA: TGTGCCAGTAGGGATAGCGGGCCCTGGGAAAAACTGTTTTTT. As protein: CASRDSGPWEKLFF.